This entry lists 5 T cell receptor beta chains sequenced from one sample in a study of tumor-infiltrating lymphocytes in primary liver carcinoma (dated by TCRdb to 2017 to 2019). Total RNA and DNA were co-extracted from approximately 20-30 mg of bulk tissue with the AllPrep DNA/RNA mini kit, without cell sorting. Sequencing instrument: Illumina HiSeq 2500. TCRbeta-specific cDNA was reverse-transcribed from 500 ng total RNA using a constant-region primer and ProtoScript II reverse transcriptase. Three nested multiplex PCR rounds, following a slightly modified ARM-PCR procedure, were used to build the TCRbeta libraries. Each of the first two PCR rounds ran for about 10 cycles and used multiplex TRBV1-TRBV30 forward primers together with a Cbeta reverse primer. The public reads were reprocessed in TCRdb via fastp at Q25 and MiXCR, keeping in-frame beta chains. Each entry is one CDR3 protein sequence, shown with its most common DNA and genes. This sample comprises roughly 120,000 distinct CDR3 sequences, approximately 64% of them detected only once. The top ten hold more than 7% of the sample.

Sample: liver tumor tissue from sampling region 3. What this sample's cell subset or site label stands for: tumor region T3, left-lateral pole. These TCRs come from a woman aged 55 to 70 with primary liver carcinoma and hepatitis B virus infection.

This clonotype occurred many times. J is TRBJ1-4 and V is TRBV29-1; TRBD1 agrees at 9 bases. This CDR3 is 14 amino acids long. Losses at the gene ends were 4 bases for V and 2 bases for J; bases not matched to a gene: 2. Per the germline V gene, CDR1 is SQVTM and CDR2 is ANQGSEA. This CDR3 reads CSVAGQGTNEKLFF. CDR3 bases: TGCAGCGTTGCAGGACAGGGGACTAATGAAAAACTGTTTTTT.

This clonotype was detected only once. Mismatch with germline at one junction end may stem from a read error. The CDR3 DNA reads as TGTGCCGGCAGTTCACTAGCGCCAGGAATGAATGAGCAGTTCTTC. It translates to CAGSSLAPGMNEQFF. This chain links TRBV6-5 with TRBJ2-1, with 7 bases identical to TRBD2. Germline assignment: CDR1 MNHEY and CDR2 SVGAGI. CDR3 size: 15 residues.

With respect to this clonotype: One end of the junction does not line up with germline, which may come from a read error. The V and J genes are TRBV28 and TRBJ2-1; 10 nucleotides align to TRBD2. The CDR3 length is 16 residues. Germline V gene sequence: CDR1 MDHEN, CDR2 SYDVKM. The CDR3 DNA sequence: TGTGTCAGCAGTCCCGTCAGCGGGAGGGAGAACAATGAGCAGTTCTTC. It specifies CVSSPVSGRENNEQFF.

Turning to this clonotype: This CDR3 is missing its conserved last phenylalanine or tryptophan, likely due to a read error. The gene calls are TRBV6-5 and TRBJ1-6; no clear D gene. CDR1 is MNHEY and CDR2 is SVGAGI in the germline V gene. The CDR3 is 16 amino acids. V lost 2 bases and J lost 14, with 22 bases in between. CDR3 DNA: TGTGCCAGCAGTTACCGTCACCCACGCACGAGGTCAGCCCTCCACCTT. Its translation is CASSYRHPRTRSALHL.

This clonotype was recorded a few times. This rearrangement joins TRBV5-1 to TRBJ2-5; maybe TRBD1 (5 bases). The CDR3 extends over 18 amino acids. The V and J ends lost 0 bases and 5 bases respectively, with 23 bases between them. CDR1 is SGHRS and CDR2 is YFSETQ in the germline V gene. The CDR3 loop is CASSLAVRVGPKGETQYF. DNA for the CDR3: TGCGCCAGCAGCTTGGCCGTCAGGGTGGGCCCGAAGGGGGAGACCCAGTACTTC.